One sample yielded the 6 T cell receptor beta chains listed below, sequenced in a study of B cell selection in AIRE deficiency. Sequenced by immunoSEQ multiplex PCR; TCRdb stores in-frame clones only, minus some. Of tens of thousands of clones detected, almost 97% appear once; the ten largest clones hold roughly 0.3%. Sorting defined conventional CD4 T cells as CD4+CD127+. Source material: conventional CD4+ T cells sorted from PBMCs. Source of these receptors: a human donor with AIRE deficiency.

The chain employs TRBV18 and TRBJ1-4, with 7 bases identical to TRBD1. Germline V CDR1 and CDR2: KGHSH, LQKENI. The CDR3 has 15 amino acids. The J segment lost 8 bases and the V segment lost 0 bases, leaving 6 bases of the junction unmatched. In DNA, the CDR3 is TGTGCCAGCTCACCACCCGACAGGGTGAGGGAAAAACTGTTTTTT. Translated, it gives CASSPPDRVREKLFF.

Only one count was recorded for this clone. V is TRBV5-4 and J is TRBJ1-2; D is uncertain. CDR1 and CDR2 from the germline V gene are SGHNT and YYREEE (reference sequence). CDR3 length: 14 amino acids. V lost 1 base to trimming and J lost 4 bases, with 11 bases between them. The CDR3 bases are TGTGCCAGCAGCTTGAGTTTGGTGGGCTATGGCTACACCTTC. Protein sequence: CASSLSLVGYGYTF.

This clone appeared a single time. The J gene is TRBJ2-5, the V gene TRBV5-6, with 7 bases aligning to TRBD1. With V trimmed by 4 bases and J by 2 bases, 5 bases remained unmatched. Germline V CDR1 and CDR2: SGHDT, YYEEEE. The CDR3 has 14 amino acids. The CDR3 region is CASSLVGQQETQYF. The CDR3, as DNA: TGTGCCAGCAGCCTGGTGGGACAGCAAGAGACCCAGTACTTC.

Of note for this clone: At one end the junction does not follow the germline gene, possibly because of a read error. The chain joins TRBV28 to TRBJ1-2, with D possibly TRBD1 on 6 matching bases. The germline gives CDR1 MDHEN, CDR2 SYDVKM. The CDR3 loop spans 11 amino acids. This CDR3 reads CASSLGRGVSF. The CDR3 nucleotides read TGTGCCAGCAGCCTTGGAAGGGGGGTTTCATTC.

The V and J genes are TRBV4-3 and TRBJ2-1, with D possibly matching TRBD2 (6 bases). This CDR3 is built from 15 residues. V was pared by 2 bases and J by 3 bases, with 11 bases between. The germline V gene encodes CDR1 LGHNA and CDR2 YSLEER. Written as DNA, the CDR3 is TGCGCCAGCAGCCAATTTCGGGACTTCTACAATGAGCAGTTCTTC. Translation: CASSQFRDFYNEQFF.

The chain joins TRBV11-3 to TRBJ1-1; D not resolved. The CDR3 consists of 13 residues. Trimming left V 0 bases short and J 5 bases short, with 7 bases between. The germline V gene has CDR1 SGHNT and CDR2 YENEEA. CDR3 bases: TGTGCCAGCAGCTTAGATCCGGTAACTGAAGCTTTCTTT. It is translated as CASSLDPVTEAFF.